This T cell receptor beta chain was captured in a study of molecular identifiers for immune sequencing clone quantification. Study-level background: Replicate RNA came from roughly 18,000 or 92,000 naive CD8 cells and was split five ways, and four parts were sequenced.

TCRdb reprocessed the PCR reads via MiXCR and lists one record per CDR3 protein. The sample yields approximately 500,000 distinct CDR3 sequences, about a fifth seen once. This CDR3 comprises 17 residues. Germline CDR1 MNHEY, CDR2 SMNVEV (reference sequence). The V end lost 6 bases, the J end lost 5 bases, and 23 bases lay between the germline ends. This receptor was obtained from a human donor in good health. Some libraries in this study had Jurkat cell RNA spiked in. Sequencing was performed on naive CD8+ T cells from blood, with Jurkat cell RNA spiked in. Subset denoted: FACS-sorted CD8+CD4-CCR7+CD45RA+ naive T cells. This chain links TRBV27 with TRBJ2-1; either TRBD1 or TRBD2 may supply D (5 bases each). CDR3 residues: CASSYVGPQPLNNEQFF. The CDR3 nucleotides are TGTGCCAGCAGCTACGTGGGACCCCAACCTTTAAACAATGAGCAGTTCTTC.